This T cell receptor (beta chain) was identified during a study of OX40 agonist ivuxolimab in advanced cancers. Looking at the study overall: Patients received ivuxolimab, an intravenous treatment, every 2 weeks at 0.01 to 10 mg/kg. Study-wide points: Blood T cells, both CD4+ and CD8+, expanded clonally by week 6 at 0.1 to 3.0 mg/kg. CD8+ T cells showed, on average, more clonal expansion than CD4+ cells.

Germline CDR1 and CDR2: SGHVS and FQNEAQ. The V end was cut by 1 base, the J end by 2 bases, with 4 bases between. The length of the CDR3 is 13 residues. Produced via immunoSEQ multiplex PCR; TCRdb's table is partial and in-frame only. The sample lists 60,000 to 100,000 clones, 94% occurring once. Autoimmune disease history or systemic immunosuppression meant exclusion. As concerns this clone: What it recognizes is unknown.

The sample in question was CD4+ or CD8+ T cells sorted from blood, obtained in a trial of the OX40 agonist ivuxolimab. The TCR originated in an adult with an advanced solid tumor such as melanoma, head and neck, liver or kidney cancer. The chain carries TRBV7-8 and TRBJ2-3; D is unclear. For the CDR3, the DNA is TGTGCCAGCAGCTTAGACCCCACAGATACGCAGTATTTT. Translating gives CASSLDPTDTQYF.